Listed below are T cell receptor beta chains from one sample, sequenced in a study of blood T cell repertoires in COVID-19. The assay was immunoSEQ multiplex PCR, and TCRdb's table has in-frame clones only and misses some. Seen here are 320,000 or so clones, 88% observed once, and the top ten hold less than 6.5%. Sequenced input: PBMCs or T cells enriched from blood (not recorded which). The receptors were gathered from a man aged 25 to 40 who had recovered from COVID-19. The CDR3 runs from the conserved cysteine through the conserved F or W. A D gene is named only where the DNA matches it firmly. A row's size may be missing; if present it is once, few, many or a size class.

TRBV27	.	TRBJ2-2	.	CASSRGTGELFF	TGTGCCAGCTCCAGGGGAACCGGGGAGCTGTTTTTT
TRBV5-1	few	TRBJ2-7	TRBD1	CASSLGTGKYEQYF	TGCGCCAGCAGCCTAGGGACAGGGAAATACGAGCAGTACTTC
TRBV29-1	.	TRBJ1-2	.	CSVEYSNYGYTF	TGCAGCGTTGAGTACTCAAACTATGGCTACACCTTC
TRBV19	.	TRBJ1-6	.	CASSEFRLRRNSPLHF	TGTGCCAGTAGCGAATTTCGTTTGAGGCGGAATTCACCCCTCCACTTT
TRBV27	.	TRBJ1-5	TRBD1	CASSFNRGDQPQHF	TGTGCCAGCAGTTTCAACAGGGGGGATCAGCCCCAGCATTTT
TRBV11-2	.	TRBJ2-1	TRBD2	CASSGGGYNEQFF	TGTGCCAGTAGCGGGGGGGGTTACAATGAGCAGTTCTTC
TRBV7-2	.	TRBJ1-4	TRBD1	CASSPKQGAFEKLFF	TGTGCCAGCAGCCCCAAGCAGGGGGCATTCGAAAAACTGTTTTTT
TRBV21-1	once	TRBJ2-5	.	CASSPIEQTGGTGETQYF	TGTGCCAGCAGCCCCATCGAACAGACAGGGGGCACAGGAGAGACCCAGTACTTC
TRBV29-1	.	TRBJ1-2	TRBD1	CSVRTGDGYTF	TGCAGCGTCCGGACAGGGGATGGCTACACCTTC
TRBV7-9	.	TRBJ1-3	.	CASSLAGSSGNTIYF	TGTGCCAGCAGCTTGGCGGGGTCCTCTGGAAACACCATATATTTT
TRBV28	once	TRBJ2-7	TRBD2	CASSWLAGGGSYEQYF	TGTGCCAGCAGTTGGCTAGCGGGGGGAGGGTCCTACGAGCAGTACTTC
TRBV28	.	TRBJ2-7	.	CASRYSVYEQYF	TGTGCCAGCAGATATAGCGTCTACGAGCAGTACTTC
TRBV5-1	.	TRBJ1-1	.	CASSLAQGRDTEAFF	TGCGCCAGCAGCTTGGCTCAGGGGCGCGACACTGAAGCTTTCTTT
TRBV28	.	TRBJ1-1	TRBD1	CASHAGTANTEAFF	TGTGCCAGCCACGCCGGGACAGCGAACACTGAAGCTTTCTTT
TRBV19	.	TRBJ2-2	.	CASTKWKTGDTGELFF	TGTGCCAGTACCAAATGGAAAACAGGTGACACCGGGGAGCTGTTTTTT
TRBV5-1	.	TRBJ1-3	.	CASSFNLQGAGNTIYF	TGCGCCAGCAGCTTCAACCTACAGGGTGCTGGAAACACCATATATTTT
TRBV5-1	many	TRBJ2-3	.	CASSLRQGTDTQYF	TGCGCCAGCAGCTTGAGACAGGGCACAGATACGCAGTATTTT
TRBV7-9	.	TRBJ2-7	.	CASSSTPEGSYEQYF	TGTGCCAGCAGCTCCACCCCGGAGGGTTCATACGAGCAGTACTTC
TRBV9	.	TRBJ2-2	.	CASSAVANTGELFF	TGTGCCAGCAGCGCAGTGGCGAACACCGGGGAGCTGTTTTTT
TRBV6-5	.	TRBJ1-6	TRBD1	CASSYSGQTYNSPLHF	TGTGCCAGCAGTTACTCGGGACAGACCTATAATTCACCCCTCCACTTT
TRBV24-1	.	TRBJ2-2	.	CATSDAHGTGELFF	TGTGCCACCAGTGACGCTCACGGCACCGGGGAGCTGTTTTTT
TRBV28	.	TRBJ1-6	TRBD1	CASSTPRQGYNSPLHF	TGTGCCAGCAGTACCCCCCGACAGGGCTATAATTCACCCCTCCACTTT
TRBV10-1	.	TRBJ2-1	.	CASSELATPYNEQFF	TGCGCCAGCAGTGAGTTAGCGACCCCCTACAATGAGCAGTTCTTC
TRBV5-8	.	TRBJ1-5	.	CASSMGHTSNQPQHF	TGTGCCAGCAGCATGGGACACACTAGCAATCAGCCCCAGCATTTT
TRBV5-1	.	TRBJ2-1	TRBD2	CASSLTSGGANEQFF	TGCGCCAGCAGCCTGACTAGCGGGGGGGCCAATGAGCAGTTCTTC
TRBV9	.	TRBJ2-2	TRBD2	CASRAGGNTGELFF	TGTGCCAGCAGAGCGGGGGGCAACACCGGGGAGCTGTTTTTT
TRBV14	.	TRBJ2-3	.	CASSQVGAGRTDTQYF	TGTGCCAGCAGCCAAGTAGGGGCCGGCCGCACAGATACGCAGTATTTT
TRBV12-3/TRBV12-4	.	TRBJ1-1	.	CAAKRGMNTEAFF	TGTGCCGCCAAAAGGGGTATGAACACTGAAGCTTTCTTT
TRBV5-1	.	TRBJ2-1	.	CASSPRRSSYNEQFF	TGCGCCAGCAGCCCCAGAAGGAGCTCCTACAATGAGCAGTTCTTC
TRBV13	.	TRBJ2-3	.	CASSLVEGTDTQYF	TGTGCCAGCAGCTTAGTCGAGGGAACAGATACGCAGTATTTT
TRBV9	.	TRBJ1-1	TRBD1	CASSPRGWGTEAFF	TGTGCCAGCAGCCCCAGGGGGTGGGGGACTGAAGCTTTCTTT
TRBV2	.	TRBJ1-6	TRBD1	CASSERTGSSPLHF	TGTGCCAGCAGTGAACGGACAGGGAGTTCACCCCTCCACTTT
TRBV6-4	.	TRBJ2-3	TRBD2	CASRTSASTDTQYF	TGTGCCTCAAGGACTAGCGCCAGCACAGATACGCAGTATTTT
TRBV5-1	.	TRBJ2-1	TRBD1	CASSPGTGVYNEQFF	TGCGCCAGCAGCCCGGGGACAGGAGTCTACAATGAGCAGTTCTTC
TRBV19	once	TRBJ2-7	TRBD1	CASSTKQGAEQYF	TGTGCCAGTAGTACAAAACAGGGGGCCGAGCAGTACTTC
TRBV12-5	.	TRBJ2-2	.	CASGPGEAILNTGELFF	TGTGCTAGTGGTCCCGGCGAGGCTATATTGAACACCGGGGAGCTGTTTTTT
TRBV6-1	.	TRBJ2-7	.	CASSEMTATYEQYF	TGTGCCAGCAGTGAAATGACAGCTACCTACGAGCAGTACTTC
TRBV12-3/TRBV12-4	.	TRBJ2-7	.	CASSTGNYEQYF	TGTGCCAGCAGTACAGGGAACTACGAGCAGTACTTC
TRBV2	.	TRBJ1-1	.	CASSARLTGQNTEAFF	TGTGCCAGCAGCGCAAGATTGACAGGTCAGAACACTGAAGCTTTCTTT
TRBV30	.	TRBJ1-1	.	CAWSVNRNTEAFF	TGTGCCTGGAGTGTAAACAGGAACACTGAAGCTTTCTTT
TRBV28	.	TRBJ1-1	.	CASSLSLGAGSEAFF	TGTGCCAGCAGTCTCTCTTTGGGGGCAGGCTCTGAAGCTTTCTTT
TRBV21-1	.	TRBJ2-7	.	CASSKGNGQVEEEQYF	TGTGCCAGCAGCAAAGGGAACGGACAGGTGGAGGAAGAGCAGTACTTC
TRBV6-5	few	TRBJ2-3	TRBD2	CASTSGTSGADTQYF	TGTGCCAGCACCTCGGGGACTAGCGGAGCAGATACGCAGTATTTT
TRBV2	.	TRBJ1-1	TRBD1	CASSGTGGGEAFF	TGTGCCAGCAGTGGGACAGGGGGCGGTGAAGCTTTCTTT
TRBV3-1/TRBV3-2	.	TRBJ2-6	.	CASSQMYSSSGANVLTF	TGTGCCAGCAGCCAGATGTACTCGAGCTCTGGGGCCAACGTCCTGACTTTC
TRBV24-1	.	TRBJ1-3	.	CATSAGSGNTIYF	TGTGCCACTTCGGCAGGTTCTGGAAACACCATATATTTT
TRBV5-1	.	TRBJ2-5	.	CASSLGGDSETQYF	TGCGCCAGCAGCTTGGGTGGTGACTCAGAGACCCAGTACTTC
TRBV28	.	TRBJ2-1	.	CASSPLGNEQFF	TGTGCCAGCAGCCCTCTAGGCAATGAGCAGTTCTTC
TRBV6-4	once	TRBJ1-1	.	CASMWGGGNTEAFF	TGTGCCAGCATGTGGGGCGGGGGTAACACTGAAGCTTTCTTT
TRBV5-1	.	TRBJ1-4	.	CASSFGQTINEKLFF	TGCGCCAGCAGCTTCGGACAGACAATTAATGAAAAACTGTTTTTT
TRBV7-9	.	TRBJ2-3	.	CASLEIPATDTQYF	TGTGCCAGCCTAGAGATACCGGCCACAGATACGCAGTATTTT